The rows below give T cell receptor beta chains drawn from one sample of a study of T cells in Graves' hyperthyroidism and ophthalmopathy. TCRdb reprocessed the multiplex PCR reads with MiXCR, giving one entry per CDR3 protein. The sample lists 540,000 or so distinct CDR3 sequences; around 16% were seen once. The specimen was blood. These receptors all stem from a woman aged 25 to 39 with Graves' hyperthyroidism. Each CDR3 is given with its conserved first and last residue. Fields, in order: clone size, V gene, J gene, D gene, CDR3 protein, CDR3 DNA. D genes are given only for firm matches. The size of a clone is reported for some rows only, either as once, few or many, or as a class for expanded clones.

-,TRBV5-1,TRBJ2-2,-,CASSLELSRTGELFF,TGCGCCAGCAGCTTGGAGCTCTCTAGGACCGGGGAGCTGTTTTTT
-,TRBV9,TRBJ2-1,-,CASSVGEGPYNEQFF,TGTGCCAGCAGCGTAGGAGAGGGCCCCTACAATGAGCAGTTCTTC
-,TRBV7-3,TRBJ2-1,TRBD2,CASSLTGLAGPIPYNEQFF,TGTGCCAGCAGCTTAACGGGACTAGCGGGACCTATACCCTACAATGAGCAGTTCTTC
-,TRBV4-2,TRBJ1-4,-,CASSQDLRVDEKLFF,TGTGCCAGCAGCCAAGATCTGAGGGTTGATGAAAAACTGTTTTTT
few,TRBV9,TRBJ2-7,-,CASSHSTVGASEAAEQYF,TGTGCCAGCAGCCACTCCACGGTGGGGGCTAGCGAAGCGGCCGAGCAGTACTTC
-,TRBV28,TRBJ1-1,TRBD1,CASSPIWGIGQEETEAFF,TGTGCCAGCAGTCCGATATGGGGGATTGGACAGGAGGAGACTGAAGCTTTCTTT
few,TRBV15,TRBJ1-5,-,CATSRGGTTRANQPQHF,TGTGCCACCAGCAGAGGAGGGACAACCCGGGCGAATCAGCCCCAGCATTTT
-,TRBV9,TRBJ2-3,-,CASSAKLGGNTDTQYF,TGTGCCAGCAGCGCCAAACTGGGGGGAAACACAGATACGCAGTATTTT
few,TRBV20-1,TRBJ1-1,TRBD1,CSAPDRERMNTEAFF,TGCAGTGCCCCGGACAGGGAGAGGATGAACACTGAAGCTTTCTTT
few,TRBV28,TRBJ1-1,-,CASRDQMNTEAFF,TGTGCCAGCAGAGACCAAATGAACACCGAAGCTTTCTTT